This T cell receptor beta chain originates from a study of cytomegalovirus exposure and HLA in healthy donors. V gave up 5 bases and J gave up 14 bases, with 18 bases separating them. This CDR3 spans 12 amino acids. Germline-derived CDR1 and CDR2 are MNHEY and SVGAGI. This PCR relied on a set of 60 Vbeta primers and 13 Jbeta primers. Profiled with immunoSEQ multiplex PCR; TCRdb holds only in-frame clones, not every one. The table records 90,000 to 100,000 clones, under 90% of them present only once. Material for sequencing was PBMCs. The sequence was obtained from a man aged 45-65 years in good health and CMV-seronegative. The J gene is TRBJ1-2, the V gene TRBV6-5; D possibly corresponds to TRBD1 (5 bases). This chain's CDR3 is CASSTTLGEVTF. In DNA, the CDR3 is TGTGCCAGCAGTACCACTTTAGGGGAAGTGACCTTC.